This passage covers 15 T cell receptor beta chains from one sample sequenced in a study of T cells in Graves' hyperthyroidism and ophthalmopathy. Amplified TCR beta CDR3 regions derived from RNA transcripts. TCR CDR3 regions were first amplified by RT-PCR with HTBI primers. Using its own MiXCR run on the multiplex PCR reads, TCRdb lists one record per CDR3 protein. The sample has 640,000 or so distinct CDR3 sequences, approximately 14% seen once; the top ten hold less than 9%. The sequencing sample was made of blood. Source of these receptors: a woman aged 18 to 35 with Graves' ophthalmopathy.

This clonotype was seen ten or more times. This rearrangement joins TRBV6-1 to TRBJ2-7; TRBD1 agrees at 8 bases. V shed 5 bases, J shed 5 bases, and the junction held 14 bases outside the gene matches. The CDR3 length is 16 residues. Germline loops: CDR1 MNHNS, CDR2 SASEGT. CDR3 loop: CASSFISRTGKNEQYF. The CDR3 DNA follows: TGTGCCAGCAGTTTTATTTCCAGGACAGGGAAGAACGAGCAGTACTTC.

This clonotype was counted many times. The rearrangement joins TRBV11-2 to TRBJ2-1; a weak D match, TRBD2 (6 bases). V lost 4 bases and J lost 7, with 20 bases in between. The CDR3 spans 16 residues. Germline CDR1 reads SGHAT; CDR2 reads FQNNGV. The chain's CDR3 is CASSSLRLRRGNEQFF. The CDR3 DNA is TGTGCCAGCAGCTCTCTCCGGCTTCGGAGGGGAAATGAGCAGTTCTTC.

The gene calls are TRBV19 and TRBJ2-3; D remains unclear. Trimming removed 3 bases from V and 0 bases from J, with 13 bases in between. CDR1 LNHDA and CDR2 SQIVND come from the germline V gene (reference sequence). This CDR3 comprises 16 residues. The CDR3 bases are TGTGCCAGTAGTATCGGCGGCTCGAGGAGCACAGATACGCAGTATTTT. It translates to CASSIGGSRSTDTQYF.

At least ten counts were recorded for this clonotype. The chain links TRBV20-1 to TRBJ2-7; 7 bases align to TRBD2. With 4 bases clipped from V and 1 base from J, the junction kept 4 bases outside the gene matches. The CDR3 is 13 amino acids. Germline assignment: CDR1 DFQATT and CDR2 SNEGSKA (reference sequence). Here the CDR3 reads CSANSGTSYEQYF. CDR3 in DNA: TGCAGTGCTAACAGCGGGACGTCCTACGAGCAGTACTTC.

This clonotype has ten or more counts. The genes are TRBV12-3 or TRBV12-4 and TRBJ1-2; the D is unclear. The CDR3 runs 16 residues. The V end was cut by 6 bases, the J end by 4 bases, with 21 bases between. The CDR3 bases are TGTGCCAGCAGCCAAGGGTTAAGGGCCGAATTCTATGGCTACACCTTC. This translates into CASSQGLRAEFYGYTF.

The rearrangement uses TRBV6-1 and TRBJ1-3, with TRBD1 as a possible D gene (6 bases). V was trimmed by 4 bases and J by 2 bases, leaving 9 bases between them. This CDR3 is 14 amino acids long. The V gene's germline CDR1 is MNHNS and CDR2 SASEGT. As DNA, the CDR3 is TGTGCCAGCAGTGCCGCAGGGGCTGGAAACACCATATATTTT. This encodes CASSAAGAGNTIYF.

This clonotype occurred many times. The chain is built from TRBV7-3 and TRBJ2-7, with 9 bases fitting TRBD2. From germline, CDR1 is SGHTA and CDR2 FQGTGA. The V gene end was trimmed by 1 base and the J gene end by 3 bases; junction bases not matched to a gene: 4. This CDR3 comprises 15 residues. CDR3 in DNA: TGTGCCAGCAGCTTAAGAGGCGGGGGGGACTACGAGCAGTACTTC. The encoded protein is CASSLRGGGDYEQYF.

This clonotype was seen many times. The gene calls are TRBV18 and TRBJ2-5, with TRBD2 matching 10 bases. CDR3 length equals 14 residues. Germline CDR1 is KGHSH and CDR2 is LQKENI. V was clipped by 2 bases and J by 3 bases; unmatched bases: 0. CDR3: CASSPTSGEETQYF. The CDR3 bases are TGTGCCAGCTCACCAACTAGCGGGGAAGAGACCCAGTACTTC. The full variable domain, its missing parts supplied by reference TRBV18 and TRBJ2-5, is NAGVMQNPRHLVRRRGQEARLRCSPMKGHSHVYWYRQLPEEGLKFMVYLQKENIIDESGMPKERFSAEFPKEGPSILRIQQVVRGDSAAYFCASSPTSGEETQYFGPGTRLLVL.

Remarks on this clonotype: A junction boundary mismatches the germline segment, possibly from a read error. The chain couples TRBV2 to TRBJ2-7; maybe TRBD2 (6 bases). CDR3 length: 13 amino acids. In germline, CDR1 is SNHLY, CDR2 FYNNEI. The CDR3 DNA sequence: TGTGCCAACAGTCTGCGACTAGGCTACGAGCAGTACTTC. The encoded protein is CANSLRLGYEQYF.

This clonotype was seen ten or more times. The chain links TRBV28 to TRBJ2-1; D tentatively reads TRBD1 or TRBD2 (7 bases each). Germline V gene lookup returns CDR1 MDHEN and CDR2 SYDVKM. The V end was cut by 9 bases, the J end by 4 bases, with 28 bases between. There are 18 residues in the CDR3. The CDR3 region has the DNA TGTGCCAGTCTTCCCTTAGGGGGCTCGGGGACTATTTACAATGAGCAGTTCTTC. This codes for CASLPLGGSGTIYNEQFF.

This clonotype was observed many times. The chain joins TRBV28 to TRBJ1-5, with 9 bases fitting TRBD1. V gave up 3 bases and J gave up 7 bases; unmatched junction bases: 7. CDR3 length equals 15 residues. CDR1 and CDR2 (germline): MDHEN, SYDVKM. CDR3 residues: CASSFRNRGQQPQHF. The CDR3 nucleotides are TGTGCCAGCAGTTTTAGGAACAGGGGGCAACAGCCCCAGCATTTT.

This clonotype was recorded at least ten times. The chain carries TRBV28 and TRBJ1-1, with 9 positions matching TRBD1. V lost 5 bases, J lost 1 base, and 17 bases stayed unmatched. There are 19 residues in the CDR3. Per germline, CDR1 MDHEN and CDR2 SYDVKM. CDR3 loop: CASSPFRVWTGEQNTEAFF. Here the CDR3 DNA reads TGTGCCAGCAGTCCCTTTAGGGTATGGACAGGGGAGCAGAACACTGAAGCTTTCTTT.

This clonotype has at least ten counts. CDR3 nucleotides: TGTGCCACCGAGGGAGGGCTAATTGATGAGCAGTTCTTC. This encodes CATEGGLIDEQFF. This chain uses TRBV24-1 with TRBJ2-1; 7 nucleotides agree with TRBD2. CDR3 size: 13 residues. The ends lost 9 bases at V and 8 bases at J; junction bases unmatched: 9. Germline values: CDR1 KGHDR, CDR2 SFDVKD.

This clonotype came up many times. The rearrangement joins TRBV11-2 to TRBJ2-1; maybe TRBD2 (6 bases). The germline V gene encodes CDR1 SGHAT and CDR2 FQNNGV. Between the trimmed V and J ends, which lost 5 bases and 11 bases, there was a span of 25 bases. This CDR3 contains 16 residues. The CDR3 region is CASSPIGGLFPLQQFF. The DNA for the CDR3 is TGTGCCAGCAGCCCCATAGGAGGACTATTCCCGCTTCAGCAGTTCTTC. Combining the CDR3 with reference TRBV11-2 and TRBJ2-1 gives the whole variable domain EAGVAQSPRYKIIEKRQSVAFWCNPISGHATLYWYQQILGQGPKLLIQFQNNGVVDDSQLPKDRFSAERLKGVDSTLKIQPAKLEDSAVYLCASSPIGGLFPLQQFFGPGTRLTVL.

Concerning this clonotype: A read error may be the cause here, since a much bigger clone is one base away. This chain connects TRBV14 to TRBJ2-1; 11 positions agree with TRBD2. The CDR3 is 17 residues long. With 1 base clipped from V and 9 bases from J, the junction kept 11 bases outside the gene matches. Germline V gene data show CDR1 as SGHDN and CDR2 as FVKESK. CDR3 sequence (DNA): TGTGCCAGCAGCCAAGGACAACTAGCGGGAGCTCCGGGTGAGCAGTTCTTC. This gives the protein CASSQGQLAGAPGEQFF.